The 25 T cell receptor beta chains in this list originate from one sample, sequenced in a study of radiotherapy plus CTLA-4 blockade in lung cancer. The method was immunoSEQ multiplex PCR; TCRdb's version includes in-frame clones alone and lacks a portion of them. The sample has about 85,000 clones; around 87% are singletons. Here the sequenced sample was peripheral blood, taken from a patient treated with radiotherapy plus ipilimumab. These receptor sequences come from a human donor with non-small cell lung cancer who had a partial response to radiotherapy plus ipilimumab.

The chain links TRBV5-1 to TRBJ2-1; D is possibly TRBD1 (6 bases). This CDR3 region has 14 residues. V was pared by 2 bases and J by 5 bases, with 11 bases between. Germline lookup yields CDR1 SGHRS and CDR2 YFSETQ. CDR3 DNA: TGCGCCAGCAGCTTACAGGGTTCGAACAATGAGCAGTTCTTC. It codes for CASSLQGSNNEQFF.

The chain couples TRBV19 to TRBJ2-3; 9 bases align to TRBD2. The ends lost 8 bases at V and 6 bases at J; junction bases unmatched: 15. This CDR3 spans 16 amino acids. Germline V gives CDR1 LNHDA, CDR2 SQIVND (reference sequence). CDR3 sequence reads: CASPPNPGLASDTQYF. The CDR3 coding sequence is TGTGCCAGTCCACCGAATCCGGGACTAGCAAGCGATACGCAGTATTTT.

The CDR3, as DNA: TGCGCCAGCAGCTTGAGTGGGCCGAGCACAGATACGCAGTATTTT. Its protein is CASSLSGPSTDTQYF. This rearrangement joins TRBV5-1 to TRBJ2-3; D remains unclear. The CDR3 totals 15 residues. The ends were cut back, 1 base at V and 0 bases at J, with 9 bases in the middle. The germline V gene has CDR1 SGHRS and CDR2 YFSETQ.

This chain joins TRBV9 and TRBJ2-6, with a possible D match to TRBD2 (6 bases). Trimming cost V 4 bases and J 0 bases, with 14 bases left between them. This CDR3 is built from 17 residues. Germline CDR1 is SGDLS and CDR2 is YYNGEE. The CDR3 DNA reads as TGTGCCAGCAGCCTCCTTGGCGGGGCCTCTGGGGCCAACGTCCTGACTTTC. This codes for CASSLLGGASGANVLTF.

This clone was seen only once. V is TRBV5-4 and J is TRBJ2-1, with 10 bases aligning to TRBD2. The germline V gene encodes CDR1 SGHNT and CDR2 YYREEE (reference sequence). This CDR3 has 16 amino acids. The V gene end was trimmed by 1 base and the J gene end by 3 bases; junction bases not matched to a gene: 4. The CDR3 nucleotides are TGTGCCAGCAGCTTGAGCGGGAGGGCCGTCTACAATGAGCAGTTCTTC. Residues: CASSLSGRAVYNEQFF.

As DNA, the CDR3 is TGTGCCAGTAGTCCCGGGACTAGGACCTACGAGCAGTACTTC. Translating it yields CASSPGTRTYEQYF. The genes are TRBV19 and TRBJ2-7, with 8 bases lining up with TRBD2. Trimming at V came to 5 bases and at J to 2 bases, leaving 5 bases not matched to a gene. CDR3 length: 14 residues. Germline CDR1 LNHDA, CDR2 SQIVND (reference sequence).

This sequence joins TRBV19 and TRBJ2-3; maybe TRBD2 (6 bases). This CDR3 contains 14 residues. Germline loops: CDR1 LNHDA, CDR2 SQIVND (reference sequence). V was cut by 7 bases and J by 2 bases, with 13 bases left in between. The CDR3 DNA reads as TGTGCCAGTAAGGATGGCGGGAACACAGATACGCAGTATTTT. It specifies CASKDGGNTDTQYF.

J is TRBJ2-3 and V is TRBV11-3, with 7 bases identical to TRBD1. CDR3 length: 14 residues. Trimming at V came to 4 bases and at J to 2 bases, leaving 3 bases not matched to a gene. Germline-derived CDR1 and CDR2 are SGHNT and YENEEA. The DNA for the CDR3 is TGTGCCAGCAGCTGGGACAGAGACACAGATACGCAGTATTTT. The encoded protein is CASSWDRDTDTQYF.

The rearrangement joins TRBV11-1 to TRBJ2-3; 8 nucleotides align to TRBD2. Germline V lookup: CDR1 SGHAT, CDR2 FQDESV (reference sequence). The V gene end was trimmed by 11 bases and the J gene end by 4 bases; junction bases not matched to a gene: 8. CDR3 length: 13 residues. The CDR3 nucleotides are TGTGCCGGTGGAGTAGCGGGATCAGATACGCAGTATTTT. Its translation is CAGGVAGSDTQYF.

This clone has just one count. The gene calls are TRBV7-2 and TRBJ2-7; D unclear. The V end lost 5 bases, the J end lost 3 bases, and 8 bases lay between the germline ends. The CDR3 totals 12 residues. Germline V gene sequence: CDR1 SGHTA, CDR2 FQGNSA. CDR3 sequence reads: CASSVSRYEQYF. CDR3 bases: TGTGCCAGCAGCGTCAGTCGCTACGAGCAGTACTTC. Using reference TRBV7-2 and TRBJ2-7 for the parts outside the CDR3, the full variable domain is GAGVSQSPSNKVTEKGKDVELRCDPISGHTALYWYRQSLGQGLEFLIYFQGNSAPDKSGLPSDRFSAERTGGSVSTLTIQRTQQEDSAVYLCASSVSRYEQYFGPGTRLTVT.

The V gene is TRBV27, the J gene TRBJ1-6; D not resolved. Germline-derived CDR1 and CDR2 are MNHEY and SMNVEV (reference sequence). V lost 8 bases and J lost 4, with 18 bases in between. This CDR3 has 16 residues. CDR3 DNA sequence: TGTGCCAGCGCTAGGAAGCCCATAGTTTATAATTCACCCCTCCACTTT. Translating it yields CASARKPIVYNSPLHF.

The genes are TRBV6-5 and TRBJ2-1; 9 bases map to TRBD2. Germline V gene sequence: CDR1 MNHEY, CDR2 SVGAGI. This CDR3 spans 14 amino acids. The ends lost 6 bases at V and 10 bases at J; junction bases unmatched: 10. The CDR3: CASSRGLAMGEQFF. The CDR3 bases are TGTGCCAGCAGCCGCGGACTAGCGATGGGCGAGCAGTTCTTC.

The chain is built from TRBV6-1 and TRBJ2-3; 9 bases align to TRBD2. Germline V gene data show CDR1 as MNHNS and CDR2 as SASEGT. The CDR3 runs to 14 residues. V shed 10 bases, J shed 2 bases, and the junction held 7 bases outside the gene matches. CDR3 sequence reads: CATTIAGVTDTQYF. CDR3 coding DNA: TGTGCCACCACGATAGCGGGGGTCACAGATACGCAGTATTTT.

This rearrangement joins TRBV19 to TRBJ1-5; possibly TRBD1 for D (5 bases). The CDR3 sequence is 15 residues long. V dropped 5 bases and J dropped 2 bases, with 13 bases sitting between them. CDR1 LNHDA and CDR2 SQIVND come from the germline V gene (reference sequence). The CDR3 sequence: CASSGAYLRNQPQHF. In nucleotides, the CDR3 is TGTGCCAGTAGTGGGGCGTACCTACGCAATCAGCCCCAGCATTTT.

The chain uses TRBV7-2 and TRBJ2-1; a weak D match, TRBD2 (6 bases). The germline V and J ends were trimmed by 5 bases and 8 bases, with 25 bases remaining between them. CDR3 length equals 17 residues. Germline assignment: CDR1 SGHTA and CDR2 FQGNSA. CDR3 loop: CASSLPRDFFLVDEQFF. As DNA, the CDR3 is TGTGCCAGCAGCCTACCCCGGGACTTTTTCCTCGTCGATGAGCAGTTCTTC.

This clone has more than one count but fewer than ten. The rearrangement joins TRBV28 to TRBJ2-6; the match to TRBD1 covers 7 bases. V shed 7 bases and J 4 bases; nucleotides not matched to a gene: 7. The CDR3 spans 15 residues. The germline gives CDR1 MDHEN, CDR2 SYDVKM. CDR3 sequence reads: CASTITGAGANVLTF. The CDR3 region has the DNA TGTGCCAGCACCATCACAGGGGCCGGGGCCAACGTCCTGACTTTC.

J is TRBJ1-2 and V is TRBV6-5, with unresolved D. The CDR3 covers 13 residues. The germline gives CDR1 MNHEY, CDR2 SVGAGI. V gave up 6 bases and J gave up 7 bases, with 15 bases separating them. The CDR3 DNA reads TGTGCCAGCAGCCTACCGGCGGGAACTGGCTACACCTTC. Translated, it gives CASSLPAGTGYTF.

CDR3 DNA sequence: TGTGCCAGCAGCTCACGGGGTTCGGGCTCCTACAATGAGCAGTTCTTC. Residues: CASSSRGSGSYNEQFF. The rearrangement joins TRBV7-2 to TRBJ2-1, with a tentative D call TRBD2 (5 bases). V lost 4 bases, J lost 0 bases, and 13 bases lay in between. This CDR3 spans 16 amino acids. The germline gives CDR1 SGHTA, CDR2 FQGNSA.

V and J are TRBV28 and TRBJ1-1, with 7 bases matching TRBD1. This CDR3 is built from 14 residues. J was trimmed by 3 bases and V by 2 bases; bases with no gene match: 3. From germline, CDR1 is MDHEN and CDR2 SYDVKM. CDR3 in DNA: TGTGCCAGCAGTTTAGGGGGGACAGACACTGAAGCTTTCTTT. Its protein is CASSLGGTDTEAFF.

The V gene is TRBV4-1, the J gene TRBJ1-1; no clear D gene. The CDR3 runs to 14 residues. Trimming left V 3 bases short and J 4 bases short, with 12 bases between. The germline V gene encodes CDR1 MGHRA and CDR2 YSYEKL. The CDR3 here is CASSQVVGGTEAFF. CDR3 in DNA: TGCGCCAGCAGCCAGGTTGTGGGAGGCACTGAAGCTTTCTTT.

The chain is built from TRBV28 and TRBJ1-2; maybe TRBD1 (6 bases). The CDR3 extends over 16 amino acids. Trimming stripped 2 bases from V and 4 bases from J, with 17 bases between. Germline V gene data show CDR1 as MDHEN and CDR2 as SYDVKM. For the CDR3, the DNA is TGTGCCAGCAGTTTAGTAAATGGACAGACAAGCTATGGCTACACCTTC. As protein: CASSLVNGQTSYGYTF.

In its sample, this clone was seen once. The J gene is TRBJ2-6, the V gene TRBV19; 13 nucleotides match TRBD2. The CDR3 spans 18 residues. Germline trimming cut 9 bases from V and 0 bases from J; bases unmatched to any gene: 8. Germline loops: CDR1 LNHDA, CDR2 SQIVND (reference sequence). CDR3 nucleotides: TGTGCCAGCTCGGGACTAGCGGGATATAGCTCTGGGGCCAACGTCCTGACTTTC. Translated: CASSGLAGYSSGANVLTF.

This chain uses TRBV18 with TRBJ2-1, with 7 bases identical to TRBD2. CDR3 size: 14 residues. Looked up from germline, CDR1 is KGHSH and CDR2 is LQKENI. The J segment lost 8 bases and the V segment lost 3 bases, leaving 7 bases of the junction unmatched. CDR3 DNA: TGTGCCAGCTCACCCCCCGGGGGAGGGGATGAGCAGTTCTTC. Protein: CASSPPGGGDEQFF.

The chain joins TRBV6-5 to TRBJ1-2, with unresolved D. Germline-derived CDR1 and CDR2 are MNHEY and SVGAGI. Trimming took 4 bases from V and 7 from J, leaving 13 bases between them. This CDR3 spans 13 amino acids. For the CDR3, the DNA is TGTGCCAGCAGTTTAGGAGGGATTCGTGGCTACACCTTC. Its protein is CASSLGGIRGYTF.

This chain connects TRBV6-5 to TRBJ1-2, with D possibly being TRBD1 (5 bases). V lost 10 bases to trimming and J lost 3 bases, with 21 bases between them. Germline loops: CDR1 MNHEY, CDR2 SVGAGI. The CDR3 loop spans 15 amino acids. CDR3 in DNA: TGTGCCACGCAGGGCGGGGGATTAGGCGACTATGGCTACACCTTC. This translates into CATQGGGLGDYGYTF.